Listed here are 26 T cell receptor beta chains from one sample, sequenced in a study of cytomegalovirus exposure and HLA in healthy donors. Primers: 60 Vbeta forward and 13 Jbeta reverse. Produced via immunoSEQ multiplex PCR; TCRdb's table is partial and in-frame only. The sample contains some 160,000 clones, about three quarters of which appear only once. Sequences were obtained from PBMCs. These receptors all come from a woman aged 40 to 50 in good health and CMV-seronegative.

The rearrangement uses TRBV29-1 and TRBJ2-2, with 8 bases matching TRBD1. After removal of 4 bases from V and 0 bases from J, the junction contained 1 base not matched to a gene. CDR3 length: 14 residues. Germline assignment: CDR1 SQVTM and CDR2 ANQGSEA. CDR3 loop: CSVGQGSNTGELFF. CDR3 nucleotides: TGCAGCGTTGGACAGGGGTCGAACACCGGGGAGCTGTTTTTT.

This clone showed up just a few times. The chain links TRBV6-1 to TRBJ2-7, with 7 bases identical to TRBD2. The CDR3 is 15 amino acids. V was pared by 2 bases and J by 0 bases, with 4 bases of the junction left unmatched. The germline V gene has CDR1 MNHNS and CDR2 SASEGT. The CDR3 reads CASSEWGGGSYEQYF. CDR3 nucleotides: TGTGCCAGCAGTGAATGGGGGGGAGGCTCCTACGAGCAGTACTTC.

Points on this clone: Other DNA sequences from this sample encode an identical CDR3 as well. J is TRBJ1-1 and V is TRBV6-5, with D unclear. CDR1 and CDR2 from the germline V gene are MNHEY and SVGAGI. This CDR3 spans 14 amino acids. V was trimmed by 2 bases and J by 0 bases, leaving 7 bases between them. The CDR3 DNA reads as TGTGCCAGCAGTTACGGGAGAATGAACACTGAAGCTTTCTTT. Protein product: CASSYGRMNTEAFF.

This clone was recorded a few times. V and J are TRBV28 and TRBJ2-7, with D possibly TRBD2 on 6 matching bases. The length of the CDR3 is 13 residues. The germline gives CDR1 MDHEN, CDR2 SYDVKM. V was cut by 3 bases and J by 0 bases, with 6 bases left in between. DNA of the CDR3: TGTGCCAGCAGTTTCGGGGGCTCCTACGAGCAGTACTTC. Its translation: CASSFGGSYEQYF.

In this sample, this clone turned up once. The V and J genes are TRBV6-1 and TRBJ1-6; TRBD1 matches at 7 bases. The germline V gene encodes CDR1 MNHNS and CDR2 SASEGT. The CDR3 consists of 14 residues. V lost 6 bases and J lost 7; bases outside the gene matches: 6. DNA of the CDR3: TGTGCCAGCAGGGGGGGACAGAAGAATTCACCCCTCCACTTT. It encodes CASRGGQKNSPLHF.

This chain joins TRBV2 and TRBJ2-3, with 14 bases identical to TRBD2. Germline CDR1 is SNHLY and CDR2 is FYNNEI. CDR3 length: 19 amino acids. J lost 9 bases, V lost 3 bases, and 17 bases had no gene match. The CDR3 here is CASSDGLAGGGEGRFTQYF. As DNA, the CDR3 is TGTGCCAGCAGTGACGGACTAGCGGGGGGCGGGGAAGGTCGTTTCACGCAGTATTTT.

There are a few counts of this clone. Here the CDR3 DNA reads TGTGCCAGCGGGTCGACAGGGTTGAATGGCTACACCTTC. It specifies CASGSTGLNGYTF. The chain uses TRBV7-9 and TRBJ1-2; 7 positions agree with TRBD1. Germline CDR1 is SEHNR and CDR2 is FQNEAQ (reference sequence). Trimming removed 8 bases from V and 6 bases from J; junction bases left unmatched: 9. This CDR3 spans 13 amino acids. The whole variable domain, remainder taken from reference TRBV7-9 and TRBJ1-2, is DTGVSQNPRHKITKRGQNVTFRCDPISEHNRLYWYRQTLGQGPEFLTYFQNEAQLEKSRLLSDRFSAERPKGSFSTLEIQRTEQGDSAMYLCASGSTGLNGYTFGSGTRLTVV.

In this sample, this clone turned up a few times. This chain links TRBV6-5 with TRBJ1-1, with a possible D match to TRBD1 (5 bases). Germline CDR1 reads MNHEY; CDR2 reads SVGAGI. Trimming took 4 bases from V and 0 from J, leaving 15 bases between them. There are 16 residues in the CDR3. The CDR3 here is CASSSARQIMNTEAFF. The CDR3 DNA is TGTGCCAGCAGTTCCGCCCGACAGATCATGAACACTGAAGCTTTCTTT.

The chain joins TRBV5-1 to TRBJ1-5; a weak D match, TRBD1 (5 bases). V gave up 3 bases and J gave up 3 bases, with 13 bases separating them. From germline, CDR1 is SGHRS and CDR2 YFSETQ. The CDR3 has 15 residues. The CDR3 region is CASSWWGEPNQPQHF. The CDR3, as DNA: TGCGCCAGCAGCTGGTGGGGGGAACCCAATCAGCCCCAGCATTTT.

The V gene is TRBV5-1, the J gene TRBJ1-3; no reliable D call. CDR3 length: 15 residues. The ends were cut back, 3 bases at V and 3 bases at J, with 13 bases in the middle. Germline V gene lookup returns CDR1 SGHRS and CDR2 YFSETQ. This chain's CDR3 is CASSSYGASGNTIYF. The CDR3 DNA sequence: TGCGCCAGCAGCTCCTACGGTGCTAGTGGAAACACCATATATTTT.

This clone was seen a few times. CDR3 amino acids: CASSPYANSPLHF. The CDR3 DNA follows: TGTGCCAGCAGTCCCTATGCGAATTCACCCCTCCACTTT. The rearrangement joins TRBV2 to TRBJ1-6; D is unclear. V lost 5 bases and J lost 7, with 9 bases in between. Germline V CDR1 and CDR2: SNHLY, FYNNEI. The CDR3 runs to 13 residues.

This chain connects TRBV19 to TRBJ1-2; tentatively, D is TRBD1 (5 bases). Trimming took 3 bases from V and 2 from J, leaving 22 bases between them. This CDR3 region has 18 residues. The germline V gene has CDR1 LNHDA and CDR2 SQIVND (reference sequence). CDR3 DNA: TGTGCCAGTAGTATCAGTAACCGCGGCGTGGGGCGAAACTATGGCTACACCTTC. It specifies CASSISNRGVGRNYGYTF.

This chain links TRBV5-1 with TRBJ1-6; maybe TRBD1 (6 bases). The CDR3 runs to 16 residues. Germline V lookup: CDR1 SGHRS, CDR2 YFSETQ. V gave up 0 bases and J gave up 3 bases, with 10 bases separating them. For the CDR3, the DNA is TGCGCCAGCAGCTTGGAATGGGGGCACTATAATTCACCCCTCCACTTT. It specifies CASSLEWGHYNSPLHF.

The rearrangement joins TRBV28 to TRBJ2-1, with 10 bases that match TRBD1. This CDR3 has 15 amino acids. V gave up 2 bases and J gave up 7 bases; unmatched junction bases: 5. Germline values: CDR1 MDHEN, CDR2 SYDVKM. The CDR3 coding sequence is TGTGCCAGCAGTTTAGCCGGGACAGGGGCAAATGAGCAGTTCTTC. As protein: CASSLAGTGANEQFF.

The gene calls are TRBV6-6 and TRBJ1-4, with unresolved D. Trimming took 3 bases from V and 5 from J, leaving 10 bases between them. CDR3 length: 14 residues. The germline CDR1 and CDR2 sequences are MNHNY and SVGAGI (reference sequence). In DNA, the CDR3 is TGTGCCAGCAGTTATCCGGGTAGAAATGAAAAACTGTTTTTT. It translates to CASSYPGRNEKLFF.

The chain carries TRBV14 and TRBJ1-4, with 8 bases aligning to TRBD1. Germline V gives CDR1 SGHDN, CDR2 FVKESK. The CDR3 consists of 17 residues. V shed 2 bases, J shed 8 bases, and the junction held 13 bases outside the gene matches. The DNA for the CDR3 is TGTGCCAGCAGCCAAAGGATGGCAGGACAGGGTAACGAAAAACTGTTTTTT. Protein: CASSQRMAGQGNEKLFF.

In its sample, this clone was seen a few times. The rearrangement links TRBV9 to TRBJ2-5, with 7 bases fitting TRBD2. J lost 5 bases, V lost 0 bases, and 7 bases had no gene match. This CDR3 has 15 amino acids. Germline-derived CDR1 and CDR2 are SGDLS and YYNGEE. This chain's CDR3 is CASSVAGAGWETQYF. The DNA for the CDR3 is TGTGCCAGCAGCGTAGCTGGAGCGGGGTGGGAGACCCAGTACTTC.

The chain has TRBV5-1 and TRBJ2-3; TRBD1 is a possible D gene (5 bases). Germline V lookup: CDR1 SGHRS, CDR2 YFSETQ. The V end was cut by 2 bases, the J end by 2 bases, with 12 bases between. The CDR3 loop spans 15 amino acids. The CDR3 protein is CASSFQGSTTDTQYF. The CDR3 DNA follows: TGCGCCAGCAGCTTCCAGGGTTCCACCACAGATACGCAGTATTTT.

The chain employs TRBV7-2 and TRBJ1-2, with D maybe TRBD1 (6 bases). Deletions cut 1 base from V and 8 bases from J, with 26 bases between. Looked up from germline, CDR1 is SGHTA and CDR2 is FQGNSA. The CDR3 loop spans 18 amino acids. The CDR3 region is CASSLDMGASQRGGGYTF. The CDR3 nucleotides are TGTGCCAGCAGCTTAGATATGGGGGCCTCACAACGAGGCGGCGGCTACACCTTC.

The V and J genes are TRBV11-2 and TRBJ2-3; possible D gene TRBD2, 5 bases. Trimming took off 8 bases at V and 3 bases at J, with 12 bases between the two ends. This CDR3 is built from 13 residues. The V gene's germline CDR1 is SGHAT and CDR2 FQNNGV. The CDR3 DNA sequence: TGTGCCAGCTGCTACCGGGGAACAGATACGCAGTATTTT. Protein product: CASCYRGTDTQYF.

The chain combines TRBV18 with TRBJ2-6; D call uncertain. The CDR3 runs to 16 residues. Germline values: CDR1 KGHSH, CDR2 LQKENI. Between the trimmed V and J ends, which lost 2 bases and 0 bases, there was a span of 8 bases. The CDR3 here is CASSPIGDSGANVLTF. CDR3 in DNA: TGTGCCAGCTCACCAATAGGAGACTCTGGGGCCAACGTCCTGACTTTC.

The rearrangement links TRBV6-6 to TRBJ1-1; D unclear. In germline, CDR1 is MNHNY, CDR2 SVGAGI (reference sequence). The CDR3 contains 14 residues. V gave up 7 bases and J gave up 3 bases, with 15 bases separating them. The CDR3 protein is CASTIGMWDTEAFF. In DNA, the CDR3 is TGTGCCAGCACTATCGGGATGTGGGACACTGAAGCTTTCTTT.

This clone showed up just once. The rearrangement uses TRBV28 and TRBJ2-5; D possibly corresponds to TRBD2 (5 bases). The tail of the sequence fits TRBJ2-7 better, so the J call may be wrong. The CDR3 sequence is 14 residues long. CDR1 is MDHEN and CDR2 is SYDVKM in the germline V gene. As DNA, the CDR3 is TGTGCCAGCAGCCCCGGAGGCGGTACCTACGAGCAGTACTTC. It yields the protein CASSPGGGTYEQYF.

The V gene is TRBV2, the J gene TRBJ1-2, with TRBD1 identical over 10 bases. The germline V gene encodes CDR1 SNHLY and CDR2 FYNNEI. V shed 5 bases, J shed 0 bases, and the junction held 3 bases outside the gene matches. This CDR3 is 15 amino acids long. The CDR3 loop reads CASSSGQGANYGYTF. As DNA, the CDR3 is TGTGCCAGCAGTTCCGGACAGGGGGCTAACTATGGCTACACCTTC.

This chain joins TRBV7-2 and TRBJ2-7; TRBD1 aligns across 9 bases. Germline assignment: CDR1 SGHTA and CDR2 FQGNSA. The V and J ends lost 1 base and 4 bases, in that order; junction bases with no gene match: 8. The CDR3 spans 16 residues. The CDR3, as DNA: TGTGCCAGCAGCTTAGGTTGGACAGGGGTTTCGTACGAGCAGTACTTC. This sequence encodes CASSLGWTGVSYEQYF.

The genes are TRBV6-5 and TRBJ1-1, with 8 positions matching TRBD1. Trimming at V came to 7 bases and at J to 0 bases, leaving 4 bases not matched to a gene. This CDR3 is built from 14 residues. Germline CDR1 MNHEY, CDR2 SVGAGI. The CDR3 sequence is CASTKGQVNTEAFF. Written as DNA, the CDR3 is TGTGCCAGCACAAAGGGACAGGTGAACACTGAAGCTTTCTTT.